The T cell receptor beta chain described here comes from a study of T cell responses to AZD1222 COVID-19 vaccine. Study details: Second-dose timings of about 4 or about 12 weeks were pooled.

Using immunoSEQ multiplex PCR, the repertoire was profiled, and TCRdb retains in-frame clones only, with some absent. The sample yields about 100,000 clones, roughly 88% seen once. Broader study findings: Among the donors, most were white British and more were female, and clonal diversity was possibly underestimated.

The sample holds one count of this clone. Its specificity is unknown. The sequencing here drew on peripheral blood, taken on day 0 of AZD1222 vaccination. The receptor was derived from an adult in good health.

The CDR3 spells CASSLAGGVNEQFF. The CDR3 DNA is TGTGCCAGCAGCCTAGCGGGAGGTGTCAATGAGCAGTTCTTC. This chain connects TRBV7-3 to TRBJ2-1; 11 positions agree with TRBD2. The V gene's germline CDR1 is SGHTA and CDR2 FQGTGA. This CDR3 comprises 14 residues. J was trimmed by 6 bases and V by 5 bases; bases with no gene match: 3.